This T cell receptor (beta chain) was sequenced in a study of high-grade serous ovarian cancer treatment subgroups. The repertoire was sequenced with immunoSEQ multiplex PCR; TCRdb's copy has only in-frame clones and lacks some. Of more than 4,000 clones listed, about 74% are singletons. Tumor samples were taken before definitive surgery or chemotherapy. The TCR sequence derives from a human donor with high-grade serous ovarian cancer. The sample consisted of tumor tissue.

CDR3 in amino acids: CASRIGGEGDEQFF. The CDR3 region has the DNA TGTGCCAGCAGGATTGGGGGAGAGGGGGATGAGCAGTTCTTC. The gene calls are TRBV2 and TRBJ2-1; a weak D match, TRBD1 (6 bases). The CDR3 is 14 amino acids. Trimming removed 6 bases from V and 8 bases from J, with 17 bases in between. The germline gives CDR1 SNHLY, CDR2 FYNNEI. Filled out from reference TRBV2 and TRBJ2-1, the complete variable domain reads EPEVTQTPSHQVTQMGQEVILRCVPISNHLYFYWYRQILGQKVEFLVSFYNNEISEKSEIFDDQFSVERPDGSNFTLKIRSTKLEDSAMYFCASRIGGEGDEQFFGPGTRLTVL.